The clone carrying this T cell receptor beta chain turned up a few times. Antigen: not known. This sample was taken from a study of response to subunit inactivated influenza vaccine. The study, taken as a whole, reports: The authors put forward the suggestion that each seasonal influenza vaccination may bring in only a limited number of new T cells.

A single record per CDR3 protein comes from TCRdb applying MiXCR to the RT-PCR reads. The data contain about 570,000 distinct CDR3 sequences, roughly 12% of them singletons. This CDR3 is built from 13 residues. Germline V gene sequence: CDR1 KGHSH, CDR2 LQKENI. V lost 2 bases, J lost 4 bases, and 6 bases lay in between. This TCR came from a man aged 50 to 60 who received an inactivated influenza vaccine. The source was PBMCs from blood, collected on the day of vaccination. V usage is TRBV18 and J usage is TRBJ1-5; D not resolved. For the CDR3, the DNA is TGTGCCAGCTCACCAAGCGGGAATCAGCCCCAGCATTTT. This codes for CASSPSGNQPQHF.